The TCR beta chain under discussion was sequenced for a study of cytomegalovirus exposure and HLA in healthy donors (dated by TCRdb to 2016 to 2017). For the study in its entirety: In an earlier analysis of about 560 of the donors, less than 350 Gb of sequence data and some 100 million unique TCR beta sequences from approximately 180 million T cells were reported. An early release that covered approximately 600 HLA-typed donors contained approximately 300 gigabases of sequencing data and 80 million or so unique TCR sequences. Of the 398 genotyped donors, over 70% fell in the genetic ancestry cluster associated with self-reported Caucasian donors. The study aimed to test whether signatures of past pathogen exposure could be identified by cataloging public T cell receptors. Using immunosequencing, the study profiled T cell repertoires from fewer than 700 subjects and related those repertoires to cytomegalovirus serostatus. Besides the first cohort of approximately 670 subjects, a separate validation cohort made up of over 95 different subjects was used. To predict cytomegalovirus infection status, the study brought together high-throughput TCR immunosequencing, statistical association of individual TCRs with disease status, and machine learning. A later analysis re-examined previously published TCR beta repertoires from just over 650 donors and added high-resolution HLA genotyping to investigate patterns of TCR occurrence. The later analysis used no new phenotypic data to find candidate immune exposures, relying instead on TCR beta sequences and their occurrence across donors. To decide whether each TCR beta V gene segment behaved as functional or pseudogenic, an earlier analysis of 587 of the donors relied on high-throughput TCR beta sequencing. Alongside the repertoire data, information on donor age, sex, ethnicity and CMV serostatus was compiled. A later genetic analysis used genome-wide SNP genotypes for about three fifths of the 666 donors, treating that subset as a discovery cohort. All discovery cohort repertoires had been generated using a single sequencing platform. HLA typing included class I and class II loci at four-digit resolution. The number of donors typed differed by locus, with roughly 629-640 for A, B, C, DRB1 and DQB1, around 500 for DQA1, nearly 610 for DPA1, and approximately 470 for DPB1. Roughly 5 DR-DQ haplotypes were treated as single units for association and clustering because of strong linkage in the cohort. Among several hundred genotyped donors of the cohort, an average of approximately 220,000 unique TCR beta nucleotide sequences was sequenced per donor, of which roughly 17% were non-productive. Study-wide conclusions, independent of this receptor: The classifier was reported to diagnose cytomegalovirus status with high specificity and sensitivity in both the original and validation cohorts. Sequencing depth was assumed to be roughly uniform across donors in the presence/absence analyses, though that assumption may not hold. A further reported finding was that TCR beta sequences accurately predicted the HLA-A and HLA-B alleles for most subjects in the first cohort. Correlated functional status among segregating V segments might reflect linkage disequilibrium, but an unknown experimental factor could not be ruled out. The study listed 150 to 200 TCR beta chains as associated with cytomegalovirus. A later analysis reported that several top co-occurrence clusters appeared linked to parvovirus B19, influenza, CMV and Epstein-Barr virus. Because some donors lacked HLA typing at each locus, the association tests relied only on the typed subset. Only TCR beta chains were sequenced in this cohort, and the absence of alpha or paired-chain data limited detectable features. In a later analysis, HLA-associated TCR beta chains were found to be more clonally expanded and to have lower generation probabilities than equally common non-associated chains. In an earlier analysis of 587 of the donors, most TCR beta V segments appeared in productive rearrangements about 90% or about 30% of the time, broadly matching IMGT annotations. A later genetic analysis associated a missense DCLRE1C variant with V-gene and J-gene trimming of TCR beta chains, and an independent cohort replicated the association. According to a later analysis, TCR association rates differed among HLA loci, with DRB1 alleles showing the most associated TCRs and HLA-C alleles showing the fewest. A later analysis found that most CMV-associated TCR beta chains appeared HLA-restricted, with HLA associations seemingly driven largely by CMV exposure. When HLA alleles, especially DR and DQ, strongly co-occurred, TCR associations were difficult to assign to individual alleles. Immune exposure information for the cohort was limited to CMV serostatus. Over 15 rarely observed V segments, including chromosome 9 orphons, were excluded from the earlier analysis of several hundred of the donors because counts were too low. Most TCR sequences were seen in very few donors, while some public TCRs were found in many individuals. The sequencing pipeline was judged likely to have produced a cluster of highly shared sequence variants as a technical artifact. A later analysis associated 17,000 or so TCR beta sequences with specific HLA alleles at a false discovery rate of 0.05. Some IMGT-functional V segments, including TRBV6-2 and TRBV6-3, could not be told apart with the 87-base-pair reads, so those segments were excluded. The authors suggested that the approach could potentially be extended to other disease states and immunological phenotypes. In a later genetic analysis, fewer N-insertions in productive TCRs were reported among donors in an Asian-associated ancestry cluster than the 666-donor mean. In vitro tests confirmed that a few of the cytomegalovirus-associated TCR beta chains recognize cytomegalovirus antigens.

The cohort comprised some 680 healthy bone marrow donors. Cohort members were all nominally healthy when sampled, although unrecorded immune exposures were likely present. The donor tested CMV seropositive, placing the donor among the 250 to 350 seropositive members of the cohort. Each donor provided a peripheral blood sample, and peripheral blood mononuclear cells were used for TCR beta sequencing. The Qiagen DNeasy Blood Extraction Kit was used to extract genomic DNA from the blood cell samples. As encoded in the germline V gene, CDR1 is SGHAT while CDR2 is FQNNGV. V and J lose 5 bases and 7 bases, and a span of 14 bases separates them. From its cysteine to its phenylalanine, the CDR3 spans 13 amino acids. Solely the CDR3 DNA is kept, with 39 bases framed from the first base. The receptor library was made with the immunoSEQ multiplex PCR assay. A mixture of 60 forward primers for TCR Vbeta segments and 13 reverse primers for TCR Jbeta segments was used in the multiplex PCR. A multiplex PCR assay on genomic DNA amplified the CDR3 region of rearranged TCR beta genes. On the Illumina HiSeq System, the amplified TCR beta libraries were sequenced as 87-base-pair reads. The original pipeline was this. Across the 500 to 750 repertoires, a later analysis counted roughly 77 million unique TCR beta chains, some 11 million of which were shared by at least two donors. Raw reads were error-corrected and collapsed into unique sequences with a nearest-neighbor algorithm that merged closely related sequences to remove PCR and sequencing errors. CDR3 sequences were aligned to IMGT reference sequences to assign V, D and J gene segments. Each retained sequence needed at least a six-nucleotide match to both a V gene segment and a J gene segment. Rearrangements were called productive when the CDR3 lacked stop codons and stayed in frame with V and J; all others were non-productive. CDR3 was defined by IMGT convention, running from the second conserved V-encoded cysteine to the conserved J-encoded phenylalanine. The earlier analysis of 500 to 650 of the donors excluded any sequence lacking an unambiguous match to a single V gene segment. An earlier analysis of a few hundred of the donors called V segments functional above 56.7% productive rearrangements and segregating when the between-donor standard deviation exceeded 5%. A statistical classification framework was built to diagnose cytomegalovirus status from the catalog of TCR beta chain sequences. In a later analysis, V and J genes were assigned by comparing TCR nucleotide sequences against IMGT/GENE-DB human TR gene sequences. Using the TCRdist pipeline, a later analysis assigned CDR3 sequences along with most-parsimonious VDJ recombination scenarios. In a later analysis, every TCR beta chain was defined by the combination of its CDR3 amino acid sequence and its V-gene family, and reads without a unique V-gene family were dropped. In a later analysis, approximately 640 highly shared, low-generation-probability nucleotide sequences were removed to address suspected cross-contamination and a sequencing artifact. In a later analysis, a clonal expansion index for each public chain was calculated from normalized within-repertoire ranks of inferred template counts. Generation probabilities in a later analysis came from a VDJ recombination model fitted to out-of-frame rearrangements, and those results were checked against IGoR. Hypergeometric tests were used in a later analysis to score TCR-TCR, TCR-HLA and TCR-CMV co-occurrence, with a repertoire-size bias correction applied to the TCR pairs. A later analysis estimated false discovery rates by permuting HLA or CMV assignments 20 times. In a later analysis, co-occurring TCRs were grouped using DBSCAN, and TCRdist sequence similarity was added for clustering within HLA-allele-positive subsets. For co-occurrence clustering, repertoires with fewer than 30,000 or more than 120,000 public chains were excluded, along with roughly five repertoires with anomalous nucleotide sharing. TCRdb limited this immuneACCESS table to in-frame rearrangements with V and J called. A share of clones is missing; checked studies link under half to unresolved V genes, and the rest is unexplained. The V and J calls and clone size come from that table; D and trimming were worked out from the DNA. The table for this sample lists over 85,000 clones; 81% of them were counted only once. The top ten clones comprise more than 4.5% of the sample.

To note about this clone: Its antigen is not yet known. No base quality information exists; no much larger clone differs at one position.

The receptor's source is a man aged 40-50 years in good health and CMV-seropositive. The chain joins TRBV11-2 to TRBJ1-2; the D gene is perhaps TRBD1, from 5 matching bases. Sequencing was performed on PBMCs. The CDR3 region: CASSLQVASGYTF. At the DNA level, the sequence is TGTGCCAGCAGCCTACAGGTCGCCTCTGGCTACACCTTC.